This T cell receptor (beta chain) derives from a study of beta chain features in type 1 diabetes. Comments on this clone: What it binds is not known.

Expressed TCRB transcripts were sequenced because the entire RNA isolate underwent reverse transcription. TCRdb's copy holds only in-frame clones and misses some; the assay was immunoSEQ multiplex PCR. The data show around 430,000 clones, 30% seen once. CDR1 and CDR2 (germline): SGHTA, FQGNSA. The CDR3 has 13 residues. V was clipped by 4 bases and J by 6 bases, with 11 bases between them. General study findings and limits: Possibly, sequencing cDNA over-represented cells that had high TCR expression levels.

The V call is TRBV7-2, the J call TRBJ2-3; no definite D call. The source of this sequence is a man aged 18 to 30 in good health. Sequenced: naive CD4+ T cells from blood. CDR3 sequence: CASSSHIEDTQYF. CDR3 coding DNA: TGTGCCAGCAGCTCCCATATAGAGGATACGCAGTATTTT.